The 8 T cell receptor beta chains given below trace back to one sample, sequenced in a study of T cell repertoires in cytomegalovirus infection. These TCRs' antigens remain unknown. TCRdb reprocessed the reads with MiXCR, giving one entry per CDR3 protein. The sample lists approximately 500,000 distinct CDR3 sequences, roughly a third seen once, with roughly a sixth in the top ten. The sample in question was cultured PBMCs, obtained from culture after CMV antigen stimulation. The receptor source for this set is a human donor in good health (CMV status not recorded). Some clones in this sample may be carry-over from other donors' samples.

This chain connects TRBV15 to TRBJ2-2; D gene unclear. The CDR3 has 16 residues. In germline, CDR1 is LNHNV, CDR2 YYDKDF (reference sequence). Trimming took off 1 base at V and 1 base at J, with 10 bases between the two ends. CDR3 coding DNA: TGTGCCACCAGCAGAGGGGTGGAGCAGAACACCGGGGAGCTGTTTTTT. Amino acids: CATSRGVEQNTGELFF.

The rearrangement uses TRBV6-8 and TRBJ1-2, with 7 nucleotides matching TRBD1. The junction had 13 bases not matched to a gene; V was cut back by 2 bases and J by 4 bases. Germline V gives CDR1 MNHGY, CDR2 SAAAGT. This CDR3 has 17 amino acids. In DNA, the CDR3 is TGTGCCAGCAGTTACATGGAGGGGGCAGGGTTGAGCTATGGCTACACCTTC. Translation gives CASSYMEGAGLSYGYTF.

The gene calls are TRBV11-3 and TRBJ1-6; D not certain. V lost 1 base, J lost 9 bases, and 13 bases lay in between. In germline, CDR1 is SGHNT, CDR2 YENEEA. This CDR3 is 15 amino acids long. The CDR3 loop is CASSLGPQGSSPLHF. The CDR3 DNA follows: TGTGCCAGCAGCTTAGGTCCCCAAGGCAGTTCACCCCTCCACTTT.

The chain combines TRBV6-1 with TRBJ2-5; possibly TRBD1 or TRBD2 for D (6 bases each). This CDR3 spans 14 amino acids. The germline V and J ends were trimmed by 10 bases and 5 bases, with 20 bases remaining between them. Per germline, CDR1 MNHNS and CDR2 SASEGT. The CDR3 reads CATTEMGGLETQYF. CDR3 sequence (DNA): TGTGCCACCACCGAGATGGGGGGCTTGGAGACCCAGTACTTC.

This clonotype was detected ten times or more. The chain is built from TRBV6-2 or TRBV6-3 and TRBJ1-5; D is possibly TRBD1 (5 bases). CDR3 length: 15 amino acids. CDR1 and CDR2 (germline): MNHEY, SVGEGT. The ends were cut back, 5 bases at V and 5 bases at J, with 16 bases in the middle. In DNA, the CDR3 is TGTGCCAGCAGTACTCGACAGCGAGGTTATCAGCCCCAGCATTTT. Its protein product is CASSTRQRGYQPQHF.

CDR3 protein: CASSQDSGSWYEQYF. The CDR3 bases are TGTGCCAGCAGCCAAGATAGTGGGAGTTGGTACGAGCAGTACTTC. The chain couples TRBV4-2 to TRBJ2-7; tentative D call: TRBD2 (5 bases). Trimming pared 0 bases from V and 4 bases from J, leaving 13 bases between. The CDR3 extends over 15 amino acids. The germline V gene has CDR1 LGHNA and CDR2 YNFKEQ.

Only a few counts were recorded for this clonotype. The chain links TRBV20-1 to TRBJ2-3; 9 positions match TRBD2. CDR3 length equals 15 residues. Germline V CDR1 and CDR2: DFQATT, SNEGSKA (reference sequence). Unmatched junction bases numbered 7, after V lost 6 bases and J lost 0 bases. This CDR3 reads CSAPKAGGSTDTQYF. The DNA of the CDR3 is TGCAGTGCCCCCAAAGCGGGGGGAAGCACAGATACGCAGTATTTT.

This clonotype was counted between two and nine times. The gene calls are TRBV19 and TRBJ2-7; D is unclear. The ends were cut back, 5 bases at V and 5 bases at J, with 16 bases in the middle. In germline, CDR1 is LNHDA, CDR2 SQIVND (reference sequence). The CDR3 covers 14 residues. Here the CDR3 reads CASSLPFGANEQYV. The CDR3 DNA sequence: TGTGCCAGTAGTTTGCCTTTCGGAGCGAACGAGCAGTACGTC.